A selection of T cell receptor beta chains follows, all from one sample in a study of Ad26.COV2.S vaccination and SARS-CoV-2 variants. Sequenced by immunoSEQ multiplex PCR; TCRdb stores in-frame clones only, minus some. The table has about 350,000 clones, around 88% seen once. Sequenced material: peripheral blood, taken in a trial of Ad26.COV2.S vaccine versus placebo. All receptors derive from a person between 18 and 59 years old who received the Ad26.COV2.S COVID-19 vaccine or a placebo. Each CDR3 is given with its conserved first and last residue. A D gene is named only where the DNA matches it firmly. Size values are once, few and many counts, or a class for expanded clones, and some rows have none.

CDR3aa | CDR3nt | d_gene | v_gene | abundance | j_gene
CAGEAAGYGYTF | TGTGCCGGAGAGGCGGCCGGCTATGGCTACACCTTC | . | TRBV30 | . | TRBJ1-2
CASSAQGTDYEQYF | TGTGCCAGCAGTGCTCAGGGGACGGACTACGAGCAGTACTTC | . | TRBV11-3 | . | TRBJ2-7
CASSLNGQGSYEQYF | TGTGCCAGCAGCTTAAACGGACAGGGGAGCTACGAGCAGTACTTC | TRBD1 | TRBV13 | . | TRBJ2-7
CASSLRQETQYF | TGTGCCAGCAGTCTGAGACAAGAGACCCAGTACTTC | . | TRBV27 | . | TRBJ2-5
CASSFRESSYNEQFF | TGTGCCAGCAGTTTTAGGGAAAGCTCCTACAATGAGCAGTTCTTC | . | TRBV27 | . | TRBJ2-1
CSVDGLAGVNEQFF | TGCAGCGTTGATGGGCTAGCGGGAGTAAATGAGCAGTTCTTC | TRBD2 | TRBV29-1 | . | TRBJ2-1
CASSLEVDDEQYF | TGTGCCAGCAGCTTAGAGGTCGATGACGAGCAGTACTTC | . | TRBV11-3 | once | TRBJ2-7
CAWRKQYSYEQYF | TGTGCCTGGAGGAAACAGTATAGCTACGAGCAGTACTTC | . | TRBV30 | . | TRBJ2-7
CASSLIEAQETQYF | TGTGCCAGCAGTTTGATTGAGGCCCAAGAGACCCAGTACTTC | . | TRBV28 | . | TRBJ2-5
CAIYLQGADTQYF | TGTGCCATATACCTACAGGGTGCGGATACGCAGTATTTT | . | TRBV2 | . | TRBJ2-3
CASSLGVRTEAFF | TGTGCCAGCAGCTTAGGGGTGAGGACTGAAGCTTTCTTT | . | TRBV5-4 | . | TRBJ1-1
CASTSGAAFEPQHF | TGTGCCAGCACGTCGGGGGCCGCTTTCGAGCCCCAGCATTTT | . | TRBV19 | . | TRBJ1-5
CASSLVPGGPHASYNEQFF | TGTGCCAGCAGCTTAGTACCGGGAGGGCCTCACGCGTCCTACAATGAGCAGTTCTTC | TRBD2 | TRBV7-9 | . | TRBJ2-1
CASSLPHRGPYEQYF | TGTGCCAGCAGCTTACCCCACAGGGGGCCCTACGAGCAGTACTTC | TRBD1 | TRBV7-2 | . | TRBJ2-7
CASSLSGVTEAFF | TGTGCCAGCAGCTTGTCTGGGGTTACTGAAGCTTTCTTT | . | TRBV5-4 | . | TRBJ1-1
CASSEAPEGPQHF | TGTGCCAGCAGTGAAGCACCCGAGGGGCCCCAGCATTTT | . | TRBV6-1 | . | TRBJ1-5
CASSPGTGYGYTF | TGTGCCAGCAGCCCAGGGACCGGCTATGGCTACACCTTC | . | TRBV7-9 | . | TRBJ1-2
CASSQASGTAEVMNTEAFF | TGTGCCAGCAGCCAGGCATCCGGGACAGCAGAGGTCATGAACACTGAAGCTTTCTTT | TRBD1 | TRBV3-1/TRBV3-2 | . | TRBJ1-1
CASSVTGYEQYF | TGTGCCAGCAGTGTAACAGGGTACGAGCAGTACTTC | . | TRBV2 | . | TRBJ2-7
CASSLEGSEQFF | TGTGCCAGCAGCTTAGAAGGTTCTGAGCAGTTCTTC | . | TRBV5-6 | . | TRBJ2-1
CASSVGRGRKNSGANVLTF | TGTGCCAGCAGCGTAGGTAGAGGACGGAAGAACTCTGGGGCCAACGTCCTGACTTTC | . | TRBV9 | . | TRBJ2-6
CASSLEGANEKLFF | TGTGCCAGCAGCCTTGAGGGAGCTAATGAAAAACTGTTTTTT | . | TRBV7-9 | . | TRBJ1-4
CASRSGTMNTEAFF | TGCGCCAGCAGGTCCGGGACAATGAACACTGAAGCTTTCTTT | . | TRBV5-1 | . | TRBJ1-1
CASSNRVSGNTIYF | TGTGCCAGTAGTAACAGGGTTTCTGGAAACACCATATATTTT | . | TRBV19 | . | TRBJ1-3
CASSRTSGGAYNEQFF | TGTGCCAGCAGCCGGACTAGCGGGGGGGCCTACAATGAGCAGTTCTTC | TRBD2 | TRBV6-6 | . | TRBJ2-1
CASGSSNQPQHF | TGTGCCTCCGGGAGTAGCAATCAGCCCCAGCATTTT | . | TRBV27 | . | TRBJ1-5
CASSSGTGRQPQHF | TGTGCCAGCAGTTCCGGGACAGGGAGGCAGCCCCAGCATTTT | TRBD1 | TRBV5-8 | . | TRBJ1-5
CASRTRTGTPGELFF | TGTGCCAGCAGGACTAGGACAGGGACACCCGGGGAGCTGTTTTTT | TRBD1 | TRBV27 | . | TRBJ2-2
CASSVGTETSYEQYF | TGTGCCAGCAGCGTCGGGACAGAGACGTCCTACGAGCAGTACTTC | TRBD1 | TRBV9 | . | TRBJ2-7
CASSNRRDFSPLHF | TGTGCCAGCAGCAATCGCCGGGATTTTTCACCCCTCCACTTT | . | TRBV5-6 | . | TRBJ1-6
CACTMEGTWTEAFF | TGTGCCTGCACGATGGAGGGGACCTGGACTGAAGCTTTCTTT | . | TRBV28 | . | TRBJ1-1
CASSTGQGDNSPLHF | TGTGCCAGCAGTACTGGACAGGGGGATAATTCACCCCTCCACTTT | TRBD1 | TRBV28 | . | TRBJ1-6
CASSSNDRGGRKLFF | TGTGCCAGCAGTTCCAATGACAGGGGTGGAAGAAAACTGTTTTTT | TRBD1 | TRBV28 | once | TRBJ1-4
CASSSPEGRVRNEQFF | TGTGCCAGCAGCTCCCCTGAGGGAAGAGTACGCAATGAGCAGTTCTTC | . | TRBV7-9 | . | TRBJ2-1
CASSLRWGANTGELFF | TGCGCCAGCAGCTTGAGATGGGGGGCGAACACCGGGGAGCTGTTTTTT | . | TRBV5-1 | . | TRBJ2-2
CASSLSSGKRADTQYF | TGTGCCAGTAGTCTGTCTAGCGGGAAGAGAGCCGATACGCAGTATTTT | TRBD2 | TRBV19 | . | TRBJ2-3
CSVASGPTDTQYF | TGCAGCGTTGCCTCGGGGCCCACAGATACGCAGTATTTT | . | TRBV29-1 | few | TRBJ2-3
CASSPGQGRYGYTF | TGTGCCAGCAGCCCGGGACAGGGGCGCTATGGCTACACCTTC | TRBD1 | TRBV6-5 | . | TRBJ1-2
CASSGTSGSYNEQFF | TGTGCCAGCAGTGGGACTAGCGGGAGTTACAATGAGCAGTTCTTC | TRBD2 | TRBV7-9 | . | TRBJ2-1
CASSQVLLAEEPIKYSYEQYF | TGTGCCAGCAGCCAAGTATTACTAGCGGAAGAGCCCATAAAATATTCCTACGAGCAGTACTTC | TRBD2 | TRBV4-2 | . | TRBJ2-7
CASSPGLGLFNEQFF | TGCGCCAGCAGTCCCGGACTAGGACTCTTCAATGAGCAGTTCTTC | TRBD2 | TRBV5-1 | . | TRBJ2-1
CASSFVSYSNQPQHF | TGTGCCAGCAGCTTCGTCAGTTATAGCAATCAGCCCCAGCATTTT | . | TRBV7-2 | . | TRBJ1-5
CASSLDPGGSPLHF | TGTGCCAGCAGCTTAGATCCGGGGGGATCACCCCTCCACTTT | . | TRBV11-2 | . | TRBJ1-6
CASSLAAGTEQFF | TGCGCCAGCAGCTTGGCTGCGGGAACTGAGCAGTTCTTC | . | TRBV5-1 | . | TRBJ2-1
CASSGNNRDFSYNEQFF | TGTGCCAGCAGTGGAAATAACAGGGATTTCTCCTACAATGAGCAGTTCTTC | . | TRBV27 | . | TRBJ2-1
CASSDWGLAAEQFF | TGTGCCAGCAGTGATTGGGGACTAGCGGCTGAGCAGTTCTTC | TRBD2 | TRBV6-1 | . | TRBJ2-1
CASSQGTAMNTGELFF | TGTGCCAGCAGCCAAGGGACAGCGATGAACACCGGGGAGCTGTTTTTT | . | TRBV3-1/TRBV3-2 | . | TRBJ2-2
CASSPRLAGTTDTQYF | TGCGCCAGCAGCCCCAGACTAGCGGGGACCACAGATACGCAGTATTTT | TRBD2 | TRBV4-3 | . | TRBJ2-3
CASTHPGQGAYEQYF | TGTGCCAGCACCCATCCGGGACAGGGGGCCTACGAGCAGTACTTC | TRBD1 | TRBV27 | . | TRBJ2-7
CATSRDLVGNQPQHF | TGTGCCACCAGCAGAGATCTTGTAGGCAATCAGCCCCAGCATTTT | . | TRBV15 | . | TRBJ1-5
CASSLVRGDYGYTF | TGTGCCAGCAGCTTAGTCCGGGGTGACTATGGCTACACCTTC | . | TRBV7-2 | . | TRBJ1-2
CASSLAGTQGTQYF | TGTGCCAGCAGCTTAGCCGGGACACAAGGGACCCAGTACTTC | . | TRBV7-8 | . | TRBJ2-5
CASSFSISNEQFF | TGTGCCAGCAGCTTTTCCATATCCAATGAGCAGTTCTTC | . | TRBV7-3 | . | TRBJ2-1
CASSSQPTGANVLTF | TGTGCCAGCAGCTCACAACCGACTGGGGCCAACGTCCTGACTTTC | . | TRBV7-2 | . | TRBJ2-6
CASSLGSLGANGYTF | TGTGCCAGCAGCTTGGGAAGCTTGGGGGCGAATGGCTACACCTTC | . | TRBV5-6 | . | TRBJ1-2
CASSPDGEYGYTF | TGTGCCAGCAGCCCGGACGGAGAGTATGGCTACACCTTC | . | TRBV7-9 | . | TRBJ1-2
CAISVGQGEQPQHF | TGTGCCATCAGTGTGGGACAGGGGGAGCAGCCCCAGCATTTT | TRBD1 | TRBV10-3 | . | TRBJ1-5
CATSRGQGYDEQFF | TGTGCCACCAGCAGAGGACAGGGCTACGATGAGCAGTTCTTC | TRBD1 | TRBV15 | . | TRBJ2-1